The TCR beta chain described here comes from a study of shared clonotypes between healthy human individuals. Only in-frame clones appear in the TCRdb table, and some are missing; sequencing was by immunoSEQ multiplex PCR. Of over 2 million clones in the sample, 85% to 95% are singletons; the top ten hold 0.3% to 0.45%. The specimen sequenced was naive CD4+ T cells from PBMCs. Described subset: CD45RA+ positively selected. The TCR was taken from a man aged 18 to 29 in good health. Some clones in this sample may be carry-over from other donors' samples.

The CDR3, as DNA: TGCGCCAGCAGCTTGGTTGGGGCGGGAGCCTCCTACAATGAGCAGTTCTTC. Its translation: CASSLVGAGASYNEQFF. This sequence joins TRBV5-1 and TRBJ2-1, with 7 bases fitting TRBD2. V gave up 0 bases and J gave up 0 bases; unmatched junction bases: 6. There are 17 residues in the CDR3. Germline V gives CDR1 SGHRS, CDR2 YFSETQ.